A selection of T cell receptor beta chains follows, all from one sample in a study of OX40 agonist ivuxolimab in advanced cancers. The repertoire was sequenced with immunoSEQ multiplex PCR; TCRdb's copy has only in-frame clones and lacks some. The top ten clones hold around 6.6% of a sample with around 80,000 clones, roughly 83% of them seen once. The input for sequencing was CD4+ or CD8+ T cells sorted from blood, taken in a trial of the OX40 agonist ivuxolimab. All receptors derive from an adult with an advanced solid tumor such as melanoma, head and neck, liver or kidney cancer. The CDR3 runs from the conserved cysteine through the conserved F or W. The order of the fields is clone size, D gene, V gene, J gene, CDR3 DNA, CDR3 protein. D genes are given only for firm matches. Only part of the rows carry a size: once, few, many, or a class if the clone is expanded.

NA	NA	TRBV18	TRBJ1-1	TGTGCCAGCTCCCCGATGGAGGGGCGGACTGAAGCTTTCTTT	CASSPMEGRTEAFF
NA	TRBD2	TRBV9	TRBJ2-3	TGTGCCAGCAACCCTAGCGGAAGCACAGATACGCAGTATTTT	CASNPSGSTDTQYF
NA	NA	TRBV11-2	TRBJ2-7	TGTGCCAGCAGCTTTGGACAGAGCTACGAGCAGTACTTC	CASSFGQSYEQYF
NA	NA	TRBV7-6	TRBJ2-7	TGTGCCAGCAGCCCCCCCCGGGACGGCTACGAGCAGTACTTC	CASSPPRDGYEQYF
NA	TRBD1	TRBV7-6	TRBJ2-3	TGTGCCAGCAGCCCGAGGACAGGCGCAACGCAGTATTTT	CASSPRTGATQYF
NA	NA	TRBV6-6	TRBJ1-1	TGTGCCAGCACCAAAATGAACACTGAAGCTTTCTTT	CASTKMNTEAFF
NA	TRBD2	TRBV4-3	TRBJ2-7	TGCGCCAGCAGCCTTCGGACTAGCGGCTACGAGCAGTACTTC	CASSLRTSGYEQYF
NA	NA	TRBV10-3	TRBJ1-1	TGTGCCATCACCGAGACGGGGAACACTGAAGCTTTCTTT	CAITETGNTEAFF
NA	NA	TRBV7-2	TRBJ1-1	TGTGCCAGCAGCCGAGAGACAATTTCGAACACTGAAGCTTTCTTT	CASSRETISNTEAFF
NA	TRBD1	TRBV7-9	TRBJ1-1	TGTGCCAGCAGCGACGAGACAGGGGCCTTGAACACTGAAGCTTTCTTT	CASSDETGALNTEAFF
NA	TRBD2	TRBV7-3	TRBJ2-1	TGTGCCAGCAGTAGTGGAGCTAGCGGGAGGGGTGAGCAGTTCTTC	CASSSGASGRGEQFF
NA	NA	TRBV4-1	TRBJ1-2	TGCGCCAGCAGCCAAGATAGGCCAGGTTATTTCTATGGCTACACCTTC	CASSQDRPGYFYGYTF
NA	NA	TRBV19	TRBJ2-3	TGTGCCAGTAGTCGTCAGGGGCCTAGCACAGATACGCAGTATTTT	CASSRQGPSTDTQYF
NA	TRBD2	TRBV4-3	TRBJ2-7	TGCGCCAGCAGCCAAGGACTAGCGGGAGGAGGGTCCTACGAGCAGTACTTC	CASSQGLAGGGSYEQYF
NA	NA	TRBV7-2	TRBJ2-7	TGTGCCAGCAGCTTAGGGGCGGGTACCTCCTACGAGCAGTACTTC	CASSLGAGTSYEQYF
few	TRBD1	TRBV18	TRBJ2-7	TGTGCCAGCTCACAGACAGGGATGACCTACGAGCAGTACTTC	CASSQTGMTYEQYF
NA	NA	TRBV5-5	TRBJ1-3	TGTGCCAGCGCTACACGGATTTTTGGGGACACCATATATTTT	CASATRIFGDTIYF
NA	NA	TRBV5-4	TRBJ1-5	TGTGCCAGCAGCCTGGGACCTGGGGGCAATCAGCCCCAGCATTTT	CASSLGPGGNQPQHF
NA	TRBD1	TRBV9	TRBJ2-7	TGTGCCAGCAGCCTTCGGACAGGGGCCTACTACGAGCAGTACTTC	CASSLRTGAYYEQYF
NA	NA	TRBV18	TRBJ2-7	TGTGCCAGCTCCCCGCAAGGGAGCTCCTACGAGCAGTACTTC	CASSPQGSSYEQYF
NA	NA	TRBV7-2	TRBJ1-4	TGTGCCAGCAGCCCCCCTGGGGGAGTCGGAGAAAAACTGTTTTTT	CASSPPGGVGEKLFF
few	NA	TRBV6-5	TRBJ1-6	TGTGCCAGCACCTACTCCCTCCACGATTCACCCCTCCACTTT	CASTYSLHDSPLHF
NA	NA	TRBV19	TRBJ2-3	TGTGCCCTTGGGGGACGTAGCACAGATACGCAGTATTTT	CALGGRSTDTQYF
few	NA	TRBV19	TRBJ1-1	TGTGCCAGCAAGACACCCCTGAGAGGCACTGAAGCTTTCTTT	CASKTPLRGTEAFF
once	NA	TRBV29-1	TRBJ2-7	TGCAGCGTTGGGGTTCAGCGGGCGGGCTACGAGCAGTACTTC	CSVGVQRAGYEQYF
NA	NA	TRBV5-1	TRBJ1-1	TGCGCCAGCAGCTTGGGACAGATGAACACTGAAGCTTTCTTT	CASSLGQMNTEAFF
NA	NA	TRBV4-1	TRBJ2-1	TGCGCCAGCAGCCAAGACCCCCGAGGATTCACCCCCAATGAGCAGTTCTTC	CASSQDPRGFTPNEQFF
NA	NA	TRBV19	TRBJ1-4	TGTGCCAGTACCGGAGTTGCAACTAATGAAAAACTGTTTTTT	CASTGVATNEKLFF
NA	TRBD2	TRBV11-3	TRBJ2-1	TGTGCCAGCAGCTCGGGACTAGAGGCCGCGGAGCAGTTCTTC	CASSSGLEAAEQFF
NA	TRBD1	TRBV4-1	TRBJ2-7	TGCGCCAGCAGCCTCACACAGGGGTCGGCTTACGAGCAGTACTTC	CASSLTQGSAYEQYF
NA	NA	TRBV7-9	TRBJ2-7	TGTGCCAGCAGCTTATCATACGAGCAGTACTTC	CASSLSYEQYF
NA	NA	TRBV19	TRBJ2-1	TGTGCCAGTAGTGTCCGGGGAGGAAGGGGCAATGAGCAGTTCTTC	CASSVRGGRGNEQFF
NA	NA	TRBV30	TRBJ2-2	TGTGCCTGGAGTACCTCGGGCGGCACCGGGGAGCTGTTTTTT	CAWSTSGGTGELFF
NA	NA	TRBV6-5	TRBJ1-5	TGTGCCAGCAGAACCAGGTCCAATCAGCCCCAGCATTTT	CASRTRSNQPQHF
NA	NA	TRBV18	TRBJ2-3	TGTGCCAGCTCACTAACACTTCAGGTTTCAGATACGCAGTATTTT	CASSLTLQVSDTQYF
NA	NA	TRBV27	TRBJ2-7	TGTGCCAGCAGTTCCTCTCCCTACAGGGTAGGAGCCTACGAGCAGTACTTC	CASSSSPYRVGAYEQYF
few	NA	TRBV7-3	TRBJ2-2	TGTGCCAGCAGTCGTAACCCCGGGGAGCTGTTTTTT	CASSRNPGELFF
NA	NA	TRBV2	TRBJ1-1	TGTGCCAGCAGTATCATAAGAGCTTTCTTT	CASSIIRAFF
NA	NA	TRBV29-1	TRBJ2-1	TGCAGCGTTGAACCCACGGGTGAGCAGTTCTTC	CSVEPTGEQFF
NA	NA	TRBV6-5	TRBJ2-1	TGTGCCAGCAGTTCAAGCGTAAACTATGAGCAGTTCTTC	CASSSSVNYEQFF
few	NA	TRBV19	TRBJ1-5	TGTGCCAGTAGTATTTACCCCAGTCCCCAGCATTTT	CASSIYPSPQHF
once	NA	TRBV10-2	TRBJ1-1	TGCGCCAGCTCCCGGGGGGCGCCCGGGGCTTTCTTT	CASSRGAPGAFF
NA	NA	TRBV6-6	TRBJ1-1	TGTGCCAGCAGTTACGCAAGGGGGTCCTCGAACACTGAAGCTTTCTTT	CASSYARGSSNTEAFF
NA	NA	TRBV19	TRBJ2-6	TGTGCCAGTAGTATCGGATTTGGCAGACACTCTGGGGCCAACGTCCTGACTTTC	CASSIGFGRHSGANVLTF
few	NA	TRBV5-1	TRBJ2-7	TGCGCCAGCAGCCGTACACAGGGCCCCTACGAGCAGTACTTC	CASSRTQGPYEQYF
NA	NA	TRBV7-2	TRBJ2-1	TGTGCCAGCAGCTCGAGCGGGCCCTACAATGAGCAGTTCTTC	CASSSSGPYNEQFF
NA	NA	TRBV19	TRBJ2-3	TGTGCCAGTAGAGACGAGCGGTACACAGATACGCAGTATTTT	CASRDERYTDTQYF
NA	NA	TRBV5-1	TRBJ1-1	TGCGCCAGCAGCTTGACGGCGAACTTAATGAACACTGAAGCTTTCTTT	CASSLTANLMNTEAFF
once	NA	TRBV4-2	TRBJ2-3	TGTGCCAGCAGCGGGACTACAGATACGCAGTATTTT	CASSGTTDTQYF
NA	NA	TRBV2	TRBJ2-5	TGTGCCAGCAGTGAGCTCGGAACTCCGTGGGCCCAGTACTTC	CASSELGTPWAQYF
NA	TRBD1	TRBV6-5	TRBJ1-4	TGTGCCAGCAGTTACGACAGGGTTAATGAAAAACTGTTTTTT	CASSYDRVNEKLFF
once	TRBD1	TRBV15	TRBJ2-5	TGTGCCACCAGGAACAGGGGGTGGCAAGAGACCCAGTACTTC	CATRNRGWQETQYF
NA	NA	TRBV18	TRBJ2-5	TGTGCCAGCTCACCCGACTCGAGAGAGACCCAGTACTTC	CASSPDSRETQYF
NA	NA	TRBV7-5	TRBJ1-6	TGTGCCAGAAGCCCTAGAGGGGTCGGGTCACCCCTCCACTTT	CARSPRGVGSPLHF